The 8 T cell receptor beta chains reported below all come from one sample, sequenced in a study of blood T cell repertoires in COVID-19. TCRdb keeps only in-frame clones here, not all; method: immunoSEQ multiplex PCR. This sample has around 310,000 clones, with around 90% found just once. The specimen was peripheral blood. The source is a woman in her thirties or forties with COVID-19, enrolled during active disease.

This clone was recorded once. The V and J genes are TRBV4-3 and TRBJ2-7; the D is unclear. Germline loops: CDR1 LGHNA, CDR2 YSLEER. Between the trimmed V and J ends, which lost 1 base and 4 bases, there was a span of 11 bases. The CDR3 is 14 residues long. DNA of the CDR3: TGCGCCAGCAGCCAAGGTCGTGATGAGTACGAGCAGTACTTC. It codes for CASSQGRDEYEQYF.

This clone was found once. In DNA form, the CDR3 reads TGTGCCAGCAGCCCCGGGACAGGGACCTACGAGCAGTACTTC. The encoded protein is CASSPGTGTYEQYF. The chain carries TRBV7-9 and TRBJ2-7; 9 bases fit TRBD1. The V and J ends lost 5 bases and 2 bases, in that order; junction bases with no gene match: 4. The germline V gene encodes CDR1 SEHNR and CDR2 FQNEAQ (reference sequence). The CDR3 is made up of 14 amino acids.

The CDR3 DNA follows: TGTGCCAGCAGCCCCAATAATGCGGGCGCTGAAGCTTTCTTT. Its protein is CASSPNNAGAEAFF. The chain carries TRBV7-3 and TRBJ1-1; D is ambiguous. Trimming removed 5 bases at V and 6 bases at J, with 16 bases between. CDR1 and CDR2 from the germline V gene are SGHTA and FQGTGA. This CDR3 has 14 residues.

The count of this clone is one. The rearrangement uses TRBV27 and TRBJ1-2; TRBD1 agrees at 8 bases. In germline, CDR1 is MNHEY, CDR2 SMNVEV (reference sequence). The CDR3 length is 16 residues. V shed 2 bases, J shed 0 bases, and the junction held 5 bases outside the gene matches. The DNA of the CDR3 is TGTGCCAGCAGTTTACAGGGGGCTAAAGCTAACTATGGCTACACCTTC. Residues: CASSLQGAKANYGYTF.

This clone was seen just once. The chain couples TRBV4-3 to TRBJ2-5; tentatively, D is TRBD1 (6 bases). V shed 0 bases and J shed 5 bases, with 13 bases lying between them. The CDR3 loop spans 15 amino acids. Germline CDR1 is LGHNA and CDR2 is YSLEER. In nucleotides, the CDR3 is TGCGCCAGCAGCCAAGATAGCACAGGGAAGGAGACCCAGTACTTC. Its translation: CASSQDSTGKETQYF.

The chain joins TRBV14 to TRBJ2-5; 10 bases map to TRBD1. Germline trimming cut 3 bases from V and 4 bases from J; bases unmatched to any gene: 8. Germline V lookup: CDR1 SGHDN, CDR2 FVKESK. CDR3 length: 16 amino acids. The CDR3 DNA reads as TGTGCCAGCAGCCATGTACCGGGACAGGGGAGAGAGACCCAGTACTTC. Translation: CASSHVPGQGRETQYF. Variable domain in full (rest from reference TRBV14 and TRBJ2-5): EAGVTQFPSHSVIEKGQTVTLRCDPISGHDNLYWYRRVMGKEIKFLLHFVKESKQDESGMPNNRFLAERTGGTYSTLKVQPAELEDSGVYFCASSHVPGQGRETQYFGPGTRLLVL.

For this clone: At one of its ends the junction is not consistent with the germline gene, which may arise from a read error. The chain combines TRBV19 with TRBJ2-6, with TRBD1 as a possible D gene (5 bases). CDR1 is LNHDA and CDR2 is SQIVND in the germline V gene (reference sequence). The CDR3 is 16 amino acids. The CDR3 coding sequence is TGTGCCAGTAGTCCTGACAGAGTCTCTTGGGCCAACGTCCTGACTTTC. Protein: CASSPDRVSWANVLTF.

CDR3 in DNA: TGTGCCAGCAGCCAGGAGGAGCAGCCCCAGCATTTT. This sequence encodes CASSQEEQPQHF. The chain recombines TRBV7-9 with TRBJ1-5; D gene uncertain. From germline, CDR1 is SEHNR and CDR2 FQNEAQ (reference sequence). With 5 bases removed from V and 7 bases from J, the gap between germline ends came to 9 bases. This CDR3 has 12 amino acids.